Described below is a single T cell receptor beta chain sequence and its context. Its antigen is currently unknown. The data were obtained in a study of PD-1 blockade in classical Hodgkin lymphoma. All the patients suffered relapse after autologous stem cell transplantation, and brentuximab vedotin exposure differed. Profiled with immunoSEQ multiplex PCR; TCRdb holds only in-frame clones, not every one. The sample contains more than 25,000 clones, 78% of which appear only once. The CDR3 contains 17 residues. Germline V lookup: CDR1 MNHNS, CDR2 SASEGT. Trimming at V came to 4 bases and at J to 5 bases, leaving 6 bases not matched to a gene. Overall study results and limits: Only CD4+ TCR diversity, not CD8+, had risen significantly by C4D1. Those achieving complete response showed baseline diversity like newly diagnosed patients. Exclusion covered patients beginning nivolumab under 1 year post-ASCT.

The receptor comes from a human donor with classical Hodgkin lymphoma. Sample: peripheral blood mononuclear cells (PBMCs), taken before the second cycle of nivolumab. J is TRBJ2-2 and V is TRBV6-1; TRBD2 matches 14 bases. CDR3 region: CASSGLAGGTETGELFF. The CDR3 nucleotides read TGTGCCAGCAGTGGACTAGCGGGGGGGACGGAAACCGGGGAGCTGTTTTTT.